This TCR beta chain emerged from a study of Ad26.COV2.S vaccination and SARS-CoV-2 variants (dated by TCRdb to about 2021). With respect to the entire study: The specificity and breadth of SARS-CoV-2-reactive T cell receptors after Ad26.COV2.S vaccination were assessed by TCRbeta repertoire sequencing. The TCR-sequenced set comprised approximately 32 samples: approximately 20 Ad26.COV2.S vaccine recipients, 5 placebo recipients and 8 SARS-CoV-2 convalescent individuals. What the authors observed across the whole study: Compared with placebo recipients, Ad26.COV2.S recipients showed higher spike-specific TCR breadth (P = 0.0014). Substantial breadth of spike-specific CD8+ and CD4+ T cell responses was reported after vaccination. The authors noted that total T cell responses may have been underestimated by the TCR breadth and depth analyses. Comparable non-spike TCR breadth was observed between vaccine and placebo recipients, consistent with only spike being contained in the vaccine.

The immunoSEQ Assay was the method used to sequence TCRbeta CDR3 regions. After extraction, genomic DNA underwent amplification by bias-controlled multiplex PCR, followed by high-throughput sequencing. Per the source publication's procedure: To quantify the absolute abundance of every unique TCRbeta CDR3 region, sequences were collapsed and filtered. Usable DNA was measured by amplifying reference genes present in all nucleated cells, and TCRbeta template counts were normalized to that usable DNA to estimate T cell fraction. Repertoire TCRs were annotated as SARS-CoV-2-specific by exact matching of V gene, CDR3 amino acid sequence and J gene to a known reactive TCR set. The reference SARS-CoV-2 TCR set was obtained from MIRA and was filtered for enrichment in COVID-19-positive ImmuneCODE repertoires, whereby public or cross-reactive TCRs were removed. Using the MIRA antigens, annotated TCRs were further analysed by specific ORF or by position within an ORF. Depth was the summed frequency of annotated unique rearrangements, while breadth was defined as annotated unique rearrangements over total unique productive rearrangements. TCR breadth was compared between groups using two-sided Wilcoxon rank-sum tests. Sourced from immuneACCESS, this table was stored by TCRdb with only in-frame sequences that have V and J called. A share of the clones is absent; for the studies checked, an unresolved V gene accounts for under half, and the remainder has no known explanation. V and J calls and clone size follow that table, whereas D and trimming were derived from the DNA. The sample yields approximately 97,000 clones; about 78% were counted once. Together, the top ten hold approximately 15% of the sample.

Taken from cysteine to phenylalanine, the CDR3 has 14 residues. This entry keeps only the CDR3 DNA: 42 bases, framed from base 1. For this chain, trimming is 8 bases at the V end and 3 bases at the J end, and the number of junction bases without a gene match is 7. Via the germline V gene, CDR1 is ENHRY and CDR2 SYGVKD. The sample's time point label, in plain terms: individuals recovered from natural SARS-CoV-2 infection. This clone was observed a single time. Its cognate antigen has yet to be identified. No much larger clone is present one base from it, and per-base qualities are unavailable. The clonotype originates from a human donor who had recovered from COVID-19. The V and J segments used are TRBV10-3 and TRBJ2-3; 8 junctional bases match TRBD1. The sample was peripheral blood, taken after recovery from COVID-19. The CDR3 is CAIASDRDTDTQYF. At the DNA level, the sequence is TGTGCCATCGCCTCGGACAGGGATACAGATACGCAGTATTTT.